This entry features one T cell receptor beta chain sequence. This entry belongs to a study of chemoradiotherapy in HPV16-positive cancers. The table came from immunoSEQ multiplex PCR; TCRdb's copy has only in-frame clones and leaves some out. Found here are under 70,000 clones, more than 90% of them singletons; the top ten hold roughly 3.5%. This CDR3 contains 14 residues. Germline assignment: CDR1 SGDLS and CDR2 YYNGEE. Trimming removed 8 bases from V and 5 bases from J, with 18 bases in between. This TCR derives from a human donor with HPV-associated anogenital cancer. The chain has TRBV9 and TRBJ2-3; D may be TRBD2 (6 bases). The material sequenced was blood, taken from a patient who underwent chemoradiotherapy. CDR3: CASNRGSSGDTQYF. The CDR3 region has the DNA TGTGCCAGTAACCGAGGGAGTAGCGGAGATACGCAGTATTTT.